This is a list of T cell receptor beta chains from one sample in a study of beta chain features in type 1 diabetes. Repertoires were generated with immunoSEQ multiplex PCR, while TCRdb's copy carries only in-frame clones and drops some. This sample has 350,000 to 400,000 clones, with about 15% found just once. The sequencing sample was made of naive CD4+ T cells from blood. The receptors come from a woman in her late teens or twenties in good health. Each CDR3 is given with its conserved first and last residue. A D gene is named only where the DNA matches it firmly. The size of a clone is reported for some rows only, either as once, few or many, or as a class for expanded clones.

>TRBV9|TRBJ2-7|TRBD2|-
CASSVDPSGRVKNEQYF
TGTGCCAGCAGCGTAGACCCCAGCGGGAGGGTAAAAAACGAGCAGTACTTC
>TRBV7-3|TRBJ2-1|TRBD2|-
CASSPGLAGANEQFF
TGTGCCAGCAGTCCCGGACTAGCGGGAGCCAATGAGCAGTTCTTC
>TRBV5-4|TRBJ2-3|TRBD2|-
CASSPGLAGYTDTQYF
TGTGCCAGCAGCCCGGGACTAGCGGGATACACAGATACGCAGTATTTT
>TRBV19|TRBJ2-7|TRBD1|few
CASSRDRGYEQYF
TGTGCCAGTAGCCGGGACAGGGGGTACGAGCAGTACTTC
>TRBV7-6|TRBJ2-1|-|-
CASSSRRNNEQFF
TGTGCCAGCAGCTCGCGGAGGAACAATGAGCAGTTCTTC
>TRBV19|TRBJ1-5|-|few
CASSTTGTYSNQPQHF
TGTGCCAGTAGTACAACCGGGACATATAGCAATCAGCCCCAGCATTTT
>TRBV19|TRBJ2-7|-|-
CASIAGPSSYEQYF
TGTGCCAGTATCGCAGGGCCAAGCTCCTACGAGCAGTACTTC
>TRBV9|TRBJ2-7|-|-
CASSAGGGGANYEQYF
TGTGCCAGCAGCGCTGGGGGAGGTGGGGCCAACTACGAGCAGTACTTC
>TRBV30|TRBJ2-1|-|few
CAWSADYNEQFF
TGTGCCTGGAGCGCGGATTACAATGAGCAGTTCTTC
>TRBV30|TRBJ2-5|-|few
CAWRNSGETQYF
TGTGCCTGGAGGAACTCGGGTGAGACCCAGTACTTC
>TRBV7-2|TRBJ1-1|-|-
CASSLGRTEAFF
TGTGCCAGCAGCTTGGGCAGAACTGAAGCTTTCTTT
>TRBV7-6|TRBJ2-7|TRBD2|-
CASSHRTSGISYEQYF
TGTGCCAGCAGCCATCGGACTAGCGGGATCTCCTACGAGCAGTACTTC
>TRBV11-2|TRBJ1-2|-|few
CASSDGTSNYGYTF
TGTGCCAGCAGCGACGGGACTTCTAACTATGGCTACACCTTC
>TRBV30|TRBJ2-1|-|-
CAWSVGLFRSEQFF
TGTGCCTGGAGTGTAGGACTCTTCCGGAGTGAGCAGTTCTTC
>TRBV5-6|TRBJ2-2|-|-
CASRANYRANTGELFF
TGTGCCAGCAGGGCCAATTACAGGGCGAACACCGGGGAGCTGTTTTTT
>TRBV9|TRBJ2-2|TRBD2|-
CASSANSGSLSGELFF
TGTGCCAGCAGCGCTAATAGCGGGAGTTTGTCCGGGGAGCTGTTTTTT
>TRBV11-3|TRBJ2-7|-|-
CASSVERERSYEQYF
TGTGCCAGCAGCGTTGAGAGGGAGCGCTCCTACGAGCAGTACTTC
>TRBV7-3|TRBJ2-7|TRBD2|-
CASSLTAGYSYEQYF
TGTGCCAGCAGCTTAACAGCGGGGTACTCCTACGAGCAGTACTTC
>TRBV28|TRBJ1-1|-|-
CASSLRGAMNTEAFF
TGTGCCAGCAGTTTAAGAGGTGCCATGAACACTGAAGCTTTCTTT
>TRBV5-1|TRBJ1-3|-|-
CASSERTPPNTIYF
TGCGCCAGCAGCGAGAGGACACCCCCAAACACCATATATTTT
>TRBV7-9|TRBJ2-4|-|-
CASSGSRGNIQYF
TGTGCCAGCAGCGGGTCGCGAGGAAACATTCAGTACTTC
>TRBV28|TRBJ2-5|TRBD2|few
CASSSPSGITETQYF
TGTGCCAGCAGTTCGCCTAGCGGGATAACTGAGACCCAGTACTTC
>TRBV18|TRBJ1-2|-|few
CASSPRPGSGDYGYTF
TGTGCCAGCTCACCACGTCCGGGTTCTGGCGACTATGGCTACACCTTC
>TRBV21-1|TRBJ2-3|-|few
CASSQTTGGIQDTQYF
TGTGCCAGCAGCCAAACGACAGGGGGCATTCAAGATACGCAGTATTTT
>TRBV28|TRBJ1-1|-|few
CASSSRWKNTEAFF
TGTGCCAGCAGTTCGAGGTGGAAGAACACTGAAGCTTTCTTT
>TRBV5-4|TRBJ2-1|-|-
CASSPRVLEGDEQFF
TGTGCCAGCAGCCCGCGGGTTCTGGAGGGCGATGAGCAGTTCTTC
>TRBV5-1|TRBJ2-3|TRBD2|-
CASSLVAGGTDTQYF
TGCGCCAGCAGCTTGGTAGCGGGAGGCACAGATACGCAGTATTTT
>TRBV30|TRBJ1-1|-|-
CAWRGSHNEAFF
TGTGCCTGGAGGGGCAGTCACAATGAAGCTTTCTTT
>TRBV4-1|TRBJ1-1|-|few
CASSQARGGTEAFF
TGCGCCAGCAGCCAAGCGAGGGGGGGGACTGAAGCTTTCTTT
>TRBV29-1|TRBJ2-3|-|few
CSVQVSSTDTQYF
TGCAGCGTTCAAGTTTCTAGCACAGATACGCAGTATTTT
>TRBV4-1|TRBJ2-2|TRBD2|few
CASSLRGLADTGELFF
TGCGCCAGCAGCCTTCGGGGACTAGCCGACACCGGGGAGCTGTTTTTT
>TRBV7-9|TRBJ2-1|TRBD1|-
CASSPTGTGYNEQFF
TGTGCCAGCAGCCCCACCGGGACAGGCTACAATGAGCAGTTCTTC
>TRBV2|TRBJ2-7|-|few
CASAPDYEQYF
TGTGCCAGCGCCCCAGACTACGAGCAGTACTTC
>TRBV30|TRBJ1-5|TRBD1|few
CAWSGGAGQDNQPQHF
TGTGCCTGGAGTGGCGGGGCGGGACAGGACAATCAGCCCCAGCATTTT
>TRBV28|TRBJ2-7|-|few
CASSFAGEQYF
TGTGCCAGCAGTTTTGCCGGGGAGCAGTACTTC
>TRBV2|TRBJ1-2|-|few
CASSGRGYGYTF
TGTGCCAGCAGTGGTAGGGGCTATGGCTACACCTTC
>TRBV9|TRBJ1-2|-|few
CASSPAGSNYGYTF
TGTGCCAGCAGCCCCGCCGGTTCGAACTATGGCTACACCTTC
>TRBV7-9|TRBJ1-4|-|few
CASSPPATNEKLFF
TGTGCCAGCAGCCCCCCTGCAACTAATGAAAAACTGTTTTTT
>TRBV18|TRBJ1-5|TRBD1|-
CASSPRSPGQGTGQPQHF
TGTGCCAGCTCACCCCGATCACCGGGACAGGGAACAGGACAGCCCCAGCATTTT
>TRBV7-2|TRBJ2-5|TRBD1|few
CASSPRQGRRETQYF
TGTGCCAGCAGTCCCCGACAGGGCCGGAGAGAGACCCAGTACTTC
>TRBV6-4|TRBJ1-2|TRBD1|few
CASRPGTGSAGYTF
TGTGCCAGCAGACCCGGGACAGGGTCCGCTGGCTACACCTTC
>TRBV27|TRBJ2-4|TRBD2|-
CASSPLASKNIQYF
TGTGCCAGCAGCCCACTAGCGTCCAAAAACATTCAGTACTTC
>TRBV27|TRBJ1-1|-|-
CASSNRRLTGLGTEAFF
TGTGCCAGCAGTAATAGGAGACTTACAGGGCTGGGCACTGAAGCTTTCTTT
>TRBV30|TRBJ2-1|TRBD2|-
CACYWRAGGRYNEQFF
TGTGCCTGCTACTGGAGGGCGGGGGGGCGGTACAATGAGCAGTTCTTC
>TRBV7-8|TRBJ2-6|TRBD1|few
CASSLPQTRTGPSGANVLTF
TGTGCCAGCAGCTTACCCCAAACCCGGACAGGCCCATCTGGGGCCAACGTCCTGACTTTC
>TRBV28|TRBJ1-5|-|-
CASIKQPQHF
TGTGCCAGCATAAAACAGCCCCAGCATTTT
>TRBV28|TRBJ1-5|-|-
CASNKAGYSNQPQHF
TGTGCCAGCAACAAAGCGGGTTATAGCAATCAGCCCCAGCATTTT
>TRBV19|TRBJ2-1|TRBD1|-
CASREDRGSSYNEQFF
TGTGCCAGTAGAGAGGACAGGGGGAGCTCCTACAATGAGCAGTTCTTC
>TRBV25-1|TRBJ1-1|-|few
CASRYSDRMNTEAFF
TGTGCCAGCAGATATTCAGACAGGATGAACACTGAAGCTTTCTTT
>TRBV7-9|TRBJ2-7|-|few
CASSSLGGRPNYEQYF
TGTGCCAGCAGCTCCCTGGGGGGACGCCCGAACTACGAGCAGTACTTC
>TRBV5-1|TRBJ2-3|TRBD1|few
CASSYQSTGLDTDTQYF
TGCGCCAGCAGCTACCAATCGACAGGGCTCGACACAGATACGCAGTATTTT
>TRBV7-2|TRBJ2-3|-|few
CASRPGASTDTQYF
TGTGCCAGCCGCCCTGGGGCTAGCACAGATACGCAGTATTTT
>TRBV18|TRBJ1-1|-|few
CASSPRSGSIEAFF
TGTGCCAGCTCACCACGGTCAGGGTCTATTGAAGCTTTCTTT
>TRBV6-6|TRBJ2-2|-|-
CASRPTSSTGELFF
TGTGCCAGCAGGCCGACTAGTTCGACCGGGGAGCTGTTTTTT
>TRBV28|TRBJ2-3|TRBD2|-
CASSRLAGRAVTDTQYF
TGTGCCAGCAGTCGACTAGCGGGGAGGGCAGTCACAGATACGCAGTATTTT
>TRBV28|TRBJ2-5|-|-
CASSLWGALETQYF
TGTGCCAGCAGTTTATGGGGGGCCCTGGAGACCCAGTACTTC
>TRBV19|TRBJ2-1|-|few
CASSPEGGEQFF
TGTGCCAGTAGTCCCGAAGGAGGTGAGCAGTTCTTC
>TRBV5-4|TRBJ2-7|TRBD2|few
CASSRLAGGTYEQYF
TGTGCCAGCAGTCGACTAGCGGGAGGTACCTACGAGCAGTACTTC
>TRBV4-2|TRBJ1-1|TRBD1|-
CASSQQYGTGLEAFF
TGTGCCAGCAGCCAACAGTACGGGACAGGTCTTGAAGCTTTCTTT
>TRBV28|TRBJ1-5|-|-
CATEVQSNQPQHF
TGTGCCACCGAGGTCCAGTCTAATCAGCCCCAGCATTTT